This paragraph reports one T cell receptor (beta chain). The antigen it binds to is not known. Base-call qualities are not available, and no considerably larger clone is one nucleotide away. TCR CDR3 regions were amplified from genomic DNA by multiplex PCR using the deep immunoSEQ assay. Extracted genomic DNA from each cell subset was distributed evenly across all wells of several immunoSEQ 96-well plates, and each plate was treated as a replicate. For sorted subsets, approximately 200 ng of genomic DNA, equivalent to around 30,000 T cell genomes, went into each replicate PCR. Purified libraries were measured with a Qubit 3.0 fluorometer, size-checked on a Bioanalyzer 2100, and measured again with the KAPA Library Quantification kit. Every immunoSEQ 96-well plate was sequenced on a separate single-read 150-cycle Illumina NextSeq 550 flow cell. In the paper's pipeline: The immunoSEQ output contained only junctional sequences without quality scores, so filtering could not match that applied to full-length reads. To assign V/J genes and CDR3, sequences were annotated against IMGT germline references using PyIR, a Python wrapper for IgBLAST v1.9. Reads with weak V/J assignments (E-value above 1e-6), missing CDR3, stop codons, out-of-frame junctions, or ambiguous translated residues were removed. V3J clonotypes were defined as sequences sharing the same inferred V gene, J gene, and CDR3 amino acid sequence. Percentage overlap between repertoires was calculated by dividing the number of shared unique clonotypes by the size of the smaller repertoire. Three approaches were used to assess repertoire richness: RTK rarefaction, the Chao1 estimator, and Recon v2.1 estimates of unobserved clonotypes. For all TCRbeta clonotypes obtained by the gDNA method from a handful of donors, generation probabilities were computed with OLGA. TCRdb took this table from immuneACCESS and kept in-frame rearrangements with V and J called. Such tables lack part of the clones; where checked against another copy, unresolved V genes explain under half of the gap, and the rest is unexplained. V and J calls and clone size follow that table, whereas D and trimming were derived from the DNA. In all, the sample holds hundreds of thousands of clones, and approximately 79% of those were seen once. Approximately 1.8% of the sample comes from the top ten.

The data were obtained in a study of shared clonotypes between healthy human individuals (dated by TCRdb to the early 2020s). For the wider study: The cohort comprised two women and three men aged 18 to 49 years. For each donor, CD4 naive and CD4 memory were each run on three plates, CD8 naive on two plates, and CD8 memory on one plate. Each donor's leukapheresis produced roughly between roughly 0.9 and 8.9 billion PBMCs. To increase sequencing depth and limit assay-specific biases, different laboratories used diverse techniques to prepare libraries and sequence TCR repertoires. The study deeply sequenced blood TCR repertoires of five healthy adults to estimate repertoire size and the extent of clonotype sharing between individuals. The paper as a whole reports these results and caveats: Larger estimated clonotype richness was generally found for naive subsets than for memory subsets. Rarefaction of sorted-subset datasets indicated incomplete sequencing despite the large sequencing depth. Because the study included a small number of donors, the genetic and exposure-history diversity represented was limited. Compared with non-shared clonotypes, the clonotypes found in all four sorted-subset donors had higher generation probabilities. Based on pairwise subsampling, the degree of clonotype sharing among donors was expected to be affected by sequencing depth. Approximately 5% of naive CD4, 3.5% of naive CD8, approximately 2% of memory CD4, and 0.4% of memory CD8 clonotypes were shared across a few donors. Sampling was restricted to blood, and TCR repertoires in tissues likely differ from the TCR repertoires found in blood.

The donors were healthy, HIV-negative adults with no recently reported acute infections or vaccinations. All donors were Caucasian adults living in Nashville, Tennessee, USA. CD4+ T cells were enriched through magnetic negative selection, after which naive cells were positively selected on CD45RA and the remaining negative fraction served as the memory subset. Blood was collected by leukapheresis, and PBMCs were isolated by Ficoll-Histopaque density gradient centrifugation and then cryopreserved in liquid nitrogen vapor phase. Analytical flow cytometry was used to check the purity and quantity of every magnetically sorted T cell population. Genomic DNA was isolated from every sorted fraction and measured by UV absorbance on a Nanodrop 2000c. The germline V gene (reference sequence) yields SEHNR for CDR1 and FQNEAQ for CDR2. Its CDR3 holds 14 amino acids, cysteine through phenylalanine. CDR3 DNA only is kept here, 42 bases in frame from base 1. The germline V end is reduced by 2 bases and the J end by 3 bases; junction bases left unmatched: 0.

The chain is encoded by TRBV7-9 joined to TRBJ2-5; 10 bases in the junction line up with TRBD2. The sequenced material came from memory CD4+ T cells sorted from blood. What the cell subset or site label conveys for this sample: CD45RA-negative fraction. This receptor was obtained from a woman in her 30s in good health. The DNA is TGTGCCAGCAGCTTACTAGCGGGAGAAGAGACCCAGTACTTC. Its translation is CASSLLAGEETQYF.